This entry lists 32 T cell receptor beta chains sequenced from one sample in a study of blood T cells in healthy people across ages. Sample-barcoded 5' priming and a J-beta primer mix drove a second PCR of roughly 6 to 12 cycles. TCRdb ran MiXCR on the 5' RACE reads and lists one entry per CDR3 protein. The table shows about 1.4 million distinct CDR3 sequences, with 55% to 75% occurring only once. The sample comprised blood. The receptors derive from a man aged 18 to 30 in good health.

This clonotype was counted between two and nine times. The chain has TRBV20-1 and TRBJ1-2, with 9 bases matching TRBD1. Germline-derived CDR1 and CDR2 are DFQATT and SNEGSKA (reference sequence). The CDR3 runs to 14 residues. The V gene end was trimmed by 5 bases and the J gene end by 4 bases; junction bases not matched to a gene: 8. The CDR3 protein is CSAPGTGSSYGYTF. In nucleotides, the CDR3 is TGCAGTGCTCCCGGGACAGGGAGTTCCTATGGCTACACCTTC.

V is TRBV7-8 and J is TRBJ2-2; possible D gene TRBD2, 5 bases. Germline V gene data show CDR1 as SGHVS and CDR2 as FQNEAQ. This CDR3 comprises 16 residues. V was shortened by 1 base and J by 10 bases, with 19 bases between the two germline ends. The chain's CDR3 is CASSLVYGEGIEELFF. In DNA, the CDR3 is TGTGCCAGCAGCTTAGTGTACGGGGAAGGAATTGAGGAGCTGTTTTTT.

The chain uses TRBV20-1 and TRBJ1-2, with D hard to call. Germline values: CDR1 DFQATT, CDR2 SNEGSKA (reference sequence). Trimming stripped 6 bases from V and 10 bases from J, with 15 bases between. The CDR3 totals 11 residues. CDR3 protein: CSAIRASAYTF. In DNA, the CDR3 is TGCAGTGCCATAAGGGCTAGTGCCTACACCTTC.

This clonotype appeared a few times. The chain combines TRBV7-2 with TRBJ2-7, with a tentative D call TRBD1 (5 bases). V gave up 2 bases and J gave up 3 bases, with 11 bases separating them. Germline V gives CDR1 SGHTA, CDR2 FQGNSA. There are 14 residues in the CDR3. The DNA for the CDR3 is TGTGCCAGCAGCTTAATAACAGGCTACTACGAGCAGTACTTC. Its protein is CASSLITGYYEQYF.

V is TRBV15 and J is TRBJ1-2; D is undetermined. The CDR3 consists of 13 residues. Trimming shortened V by 0 bases and J by 6 bases, and 8 bases separated the two germline ends. In germline, CDR1 is LNHNV, CDR2 YYDKDF (reference sequence). CDR3 sequence: CATSRENNDGYTF. The CDR3, as DNA: TGTGCCACCAGCAGAGAGAACAACGATGGCTACACCTTC.

The chain uses TRBV2 and TRBJ2-5; 11 nucleotides align to TRBD2. With V trimmed by 8 bases and J by 5 bases, 13 bases remained unmatched. Per germline, CDR1 SNHLY and CDR2 FYNNEI. The CDR3 is 16 residues long. CDR3 nucleotides: TGTGCCAGCCGAGAGATTAGCGGGAGGGGTCGGGAGACCCAGTACTTC. Amino acid sequence: CASREISGRGRETQYF.

J is TRBJ2-3 and V is TRBV3-1, with D unresolved. Per germline, CDR1 LGHDT and CDR2 YNNKEL (reference sequence). The V end lost 4 bases, the J end lost 4 bases, and 12 bases lay between the germline ends. CDR3 length equals 14 residues. This chain's CDR3 is CASSRRTSSDTQYF. CDR3 coding DNA: TGTGCCAGCAGCCGTAGGACCTCGTCAGATACGCAGTATTTT.

The chain uses TRBV30 and TRBJ2-3; TRBD2 aligns across 14 bases. The V gene end was trimmed by 6 bases and the J gene end by 5 bases; junction bases not matched to a gene: 10. The CDR3 sequence is 16 residues long. Germline V CDR1 and CDR2: GTSNPN, SVGIG (reference sequence). The CDR3: CACHTGTSGSIDTQYF. The CDR3 DNA reads TGTGCCTGTCACACCGGGACTAGCGGGAGTATAGATACGCAGTATTTT.

Of note for this clonotype: The junction and the germline gene differ at one end; a read error may be behind it. The V gene is TRBV12-3 or TRBV12-4, the J gene TRBJ2-3; D not resolved. The CDR3 totals 13 residues. The CDR3 nucleotides are TGTGCCAGCAGTTTAGGGCTAGGAGATGCGCAGTATTTC. Translated, it gives CASSLGLGDAQYF.

The chain couples TRBV7-9 to TRBJ2-7; D remains unclear. CDR3 length: 16 residues. Trimming removed 4 bases at V and 7 bases at J, with 23 bases between. Germline CDR1 SEHNR, CDR2 FQNEAQ (reference sequence). DNA for the CDR3: TGTGCCAGCAGCTATGACCCCAACTCCTTAGTTGGGGAGCAGTACTTC. This codes for CASSYDPNSLVGEQYF.

V usage is TRBV7-2 and J usage is TRBJ2-7; maybe TRBD1 (7 bases). The better agreement between TRBJ2-5 and the DNA end casts doubt on the J call. The CDR3 covers 13 residues. The germline V gene has CDR1 SGHTA and CDR2 FQGNSA. The CDR3 region is CASSSRGVETQYF. CDR3 DNA: TGTGCCAGCAGCTCCAGGGGGGTCGAGACCCAGTACTTC.

The chain recombines TRBV6-1 with TRBJ2-1, with a possible D match to TRBD1 (5 bases). The CDR3 is 13 amino acids. Germline loops: CDR1 MNHNS, CDR2 SASEGT. V lost 7 bases to trimming and J lost 11 bases, with 18 bases between them. The CDR3 sequence is CASIASGRRKQFF. DNA of the CDR3: TGTGCCAGCATTGCCTCAGGGCGCCGTAAGCAGTTCTTC.

There are a few counts of this clonotype. This rearrangement joins TRBV12-3 or TRBV12-4 to TRBJ1-4, with a tentative D call TRBD1 (5 bases). There are 14 residues in the CDR3. Trimming took off 3 bases at V and 4 bases at J, with 9 bases between the two ends. Here the CDR3 reads CASSFRGINEKLFF. CDR3 nucleotides: TGTGCCAGCAGTTTTCGGGGGATTAATGAAAAACTGTTTTTT.

Remarks on this clonotype: A much more abundant neighbour one base away suggests this may be a read error. The rearrangement links TRBV7-2 to TRBJ2-4; 7 positions agree with TRBD1. The V gene's germline CDR1 is SGHTA and CDR2 FQGNSA. This CDR3 has 17 amino acids. CDR3 nucleotide sequence: TGTGCCAGCAGCTCTACAGGGGCCTGGAGTCAAAAAAACGTTCAGTACTTC. Translation gives CASSSTGAWSQKNVQYF. Full variable domain (rest looked up from reference TRBV7-2 and TRBJ2-4): GAGVSQSPSNKVTEKGKDVELRCDPISGHTALYWYRQSLGQGLEFLIYFQGNSAPDKSGLPSDRFSAERTGGSVSTLTIQRTQQEDSAVYLCASSSTGAWSQKNVQYFGAGTRLSVL.

This chain uses TRBV20-1 with TRBJ2-7, with 7 bases fitting TRBD2. CDR3 length: 15 residues. Looked up from germline, CDR1 is DFQATT and CDR2 is SNEGSKA (reference sequence). Unmatched junction bases numbered 7, after V lost 0 bases and J lost 2 bases. CDR3 bases: TGCAGTGCTAGAGATCCAACTAGCGATCCCTACGAGCAGTACTTC. Translation gives CSARDPTSDPYEQYF.

V gene TRBV18 combines with J gene TRBJ2-3; D remains unclear. The CDR3 totals 15 residues. In germline, CDR1 is KGHSH, CDR2 LQKENI. The V end was cut by 2 bases, the J end by 2 bases, with 11 bases between. CDR3: CASSPWNRYTDTQYF. In DNA, the CDR3 is TGTGCCAGCTCACCATGGAACCGCTACACAGATACGCAGTATTTT.

This clonotype was found once. The chain couples TRBV7-9 to TRBJ1-1; TRBD1 is a possible D gene (6 bases). Trimming shortened V by 5 bases and J by 4 bases, and 14 bases separated the two germline ends. This CDR3 region has 14 residues. Germline V gives CDR1 SEHNR, CDR2 FQNEAQ (reference sequence). CDR3 loop: CASSGAGAITEAFF. The CDR3 bases are TGTGCCAGCAGCGGAGCAGGGGCAATCACTGAAGCTTTCTTT.

The rearrangement uses TRBV15 and TRBJ1-1, with TRBD1 as a possible D gene (5 bases). This CDR3 region has 14 residues. Germline lookup yields CDR1 LNHNV and CDR2 YYDKDF (reference sequence). Trimming left V 5 bases short and J 6 bases short, with 16 bases between. As DNA, the CDR3 is TGTGCCACCAGCGGCCAGTCGGCAGGGTCTGAAGCTTTCTTT. It specifies CATSGQSAGSEAFF.

This chain links TRBV20-1 with TRBJ1-2; TRBD1 might be the D (5 bases). Germline values: CDR1 DFQATT, CDR2 SNEGSKA (reference sequence). V dropped 6 bases and J dropped 5 bases, with 13 bases sitting between them. This CDR3 comprises 12 residues. This CDR3 reads CSATDRGYGYTF. In nucleotides, the CDR3 is TGCAGTGCCACAGATCGGGGGTATGGCTACACCTTC.

The chain carries TRBV5-1 and TRBJ2-5, with D possibly TRBD2 on 7 matching bases. The germline V and J ends were trimmed by 7 bases and 3 bases, with 19 bases remaining between them. Germline V gene lookup returns CDR1 SGHRS and CDR2 YFSETQ. The CDR3 has 15 residues. CDR3 nucleotides: TGCGCCAGCCAACAAGGGGGGGGCTCCAAAGAGACCCAGTACTTC. Its translation is CASQQGGGSKETQYF.

This chain joins TRBV4-1 and TRBJ1-1; no definite D call. CDR1 and CDR2 (germline): MGHRA, YSYEKL. The CDR3 covers 14 residues. V dropped 1 base and J dropped 7 bases, with 13 bases sitting between them. CDR3 in DNA: TGCGCCAGCAGCCAAGGACCGGGGAGATATGAAGCTTTCTTT. It translates to CASSQGPGRYEAFF.

The chain joins TRBV7-8 to TRBJ2-3, with no clear D. In germline, CDR1 is SGHVS, CDR2 FQNEAQ. Trimming stripped 3 bases from V and 1 base from J, with 11 bases between. This CDR3 comprises 15 residues. The CDR3 loop reads CASSFRAVRTDTQYF. CDR3 in DNA: TGTGCCAGCAGCTTTCGGGCGGTTCGCACAGATACGCAGTATTTT.

The chain uses TRBV12-3 or TRBV12-4 and TRBJ2-3; D remains ambiguous. This CDR3 comprises 15 residues. V lost 10 bases, J lost 0 bases, and 17 bases lay in between. The CDR3 loop is CATGRPNISTDTQYF. For the CDR3, the DNA is TGTGCCACCGGTCGGCCGAACATTAGCACAGATACGCAGTATTTT.

The chain couples TRBV10-3 to TRBJ2-5, with D tentatively TRBD1 (5 bases). Germline CDR1 and CDR2: ENHRY and SYGVKD. Trimming stripped 2 bases from V and 11 bases from J, with 18 bases between. The CDR3 consists of 14 residues. The CDR3 here is CAISEGANTYGQYF. CDR3 nucleotide sequence: TGTGCCATCAGTGAGGGGGCCAACACCTACGGGCAGTACTTC.

Ten or more counts support this clonotype. The gene calls are TRBV29-1 and TRBJ1-1; TRBD1 aligns across 8 bases. Looked up from germline, CDR1 is SQVTM and CDR2 is ANQGSEA. The CDR3 extends over 12 amino acids. The CDR3 DNA reads TGCAGAGCGGACAGGGATAACACTGAAGCTTTCTTT. It is translated as CRADRDNTEAFF. Drawing the rest from reference TRBV29-1 and TRBJ1-1, the complete variable domain is SAVISQKPSRDICQRGTSLTIQCQVDSQVTMMFWYRQQPGQSLTLIATANQGSEATYESGFVIDKFPISRPNLTFSTLTVSNMSPEDSSIYLCRADRDNTEAFFGQGTRLTVV.

The V gene is TRBV5-6, the J gene TRBJ2-2; 10 nucleotides match TRBD2. This CDR3 contains 15 residues. The ends lost 5 bases at V and 4 bases at J; junction bases unmatched: 5. CDR1 is SGHDT, CDR2 YYEEEE, per germline. The CDR3 here is CASSPLAGSTGELFF. As DNA, the CDR3 is TGTGCCAGCAGTCCACTAGCGGGGAGCACCGGGGAGCTGTTTTTT. Combining the CDR3 with reference TRBV5-6 and TRBJ2-2 gives the whole variable domain DAGVTQSPTHLIKTRGQQVTLRCSPKSGHDTVSWYQQALGQGPQFIFQYYEEEERQRGNFPDRFSGHQFPNYSSELNVNALLLGDSALYLCASSPLAGSTGELFFGEGSRLTVL.

This clonotype appeared once. This could be a read error, since a much larger clone is one nucleotide away. The chain employs TRBV18 and TRBJ2-7; the D gene is possibly TRBD1 (5 bases). This CDR3 region has 15 residues. Germline CDR1 reads KGHSH; CDR2 reads LQKENI. CDR3 in DNA: TGTGCCCGCTCATACCAGGGTGCGCGCTCCTACGAGCAGTACTTC. This codes for CARSYQGARSYEQYF. The entire variable domain, with the rest obtained from reference TRBV18 and TRBJ2-7, is as follows: NAGVMQNPRHLVRRRGQEARLRCSPMKGHSHVYWYRQLPEEGLKFMVYLQKENIIDESGMPKERFSAEFPKEGPSILRIQQVVRGDSAAYFCARSYQGARSYEQYFGPGTRLTVT.

The V call is TRBV29-1, the J call TRBJ1-2, with a tentative D call TRBD1 (6 bases). The germline CDR1 and CDR2 sequences are SQVTM and ANQGSEA. This CDR3 spans 14 amino acids. V lost 6 bases, J lost 1 base, and 15 bases lay in between. The CDR3 is CSVRLGTFNYGYTF. The CDR3 nucleotides are TGCAGCGTCCGCTTGGGGACATTTAACTATGGCTACACCTTC. The variable domain in full, completed from reference TRBV29-1 and TRBJ1-2, reads SAVISQKPSRDICQRGTSLTIQCQVDSQVTMMFWYRQQPGQSLTLIATANQGSEATYESGFVIDKFPISRPNLTFSTLTVSNMSPEDSSIYLCSVRLGTFNYGYTFGSGTRLTVV.

The V gene is TRBV7-2, the J gene TRBJ1-5; 9 bases are a match to TRBD1. The length of the CDR3 is 15 residues. Germline assignment: CDR1 SGHTA and CDR2 FQGNSA. V gave up 5 bases and J gave up 3 bases; unmatched junction bases: 5. In nucleotides, the CDR3 is TGTGCCAGCAGCCAACAGGGGGCGTTCAATCAGCCCCAGCATTTT. This encodes CASSQQGAFNQPQHF.

The chain uses TRBV4-1 and TRBJ2-6; unclear D gene. V was cut by 4 bases and J by 0 bases, with 10 bases left in between. The germline CDR1 and CDR2 sequences are MGHRA and YSYEKL. This CDR3 comprises 16 residues. The CDR3 DNA follows: TGCGCCAGCAGCCCCATTTCGAGCTCTGGGGCCAACGTCCTGACTTTC. Translating it yields CASSPISSSGANVLTF.

About this clonotype itself: The junction shows a germline mismatch at one end, possibly a read error. DNA for the CDR3: TGTGCCAGCAGCGTCGATGGGACCAACGTCCTGACTTTC. Protein: CASSVDGTNVLTF. The chain carries TRBV9 and TRBJ2-6; D gene ambiguous. The CDR3 loop spans 13 amino acids. The germline V gene has CDR1 SGDLS and CDR2 YYNGEE.

This chain connects TRBV5-1 to TRBJ2-3; D not certain. This CDR3 comprises 15 residues. Trimming stripped 0 bases from V and 3 bases from J, with 11 bases between. Germline assignment: CDR1 SGHRS and CDR2 YFSETQ. CDR3 amino acids: CASSLEGFFTDTQYF. CDR3 DNA sequence: TGCGCCAGCAGCTTGGAAGGGTTCTTTACAGATACGCAGTATTTT.